Below, 19 T cell receptor beta chains from the same sample are listed, as sequenced in a study of T cells in women clearing cervical HPV infection. Produced via immunoSEQ multiplex PCR; TCRdb's table is partial and in-frame only. The sample features fewer than 35,000 clones, with approximately 4.5% in its top ten. Material for sequencing was blood buffy coat. These receptors originate from a woman between 18 and 70 years old with a cervical HPV16 infection that either progressed to CIN3+ or cleared (not recorded which).

The CDR3 bases that were read are TGTGCCAGTAGTATGCAAGAGACTAGCAGGAAGACA. Amino acid sequence: CASSMQETSRKT. The full CDR3 protein reads CASSMQETSRKTAFF. V usage is TRBV19 and J usage is TRBJ1-1; D not certain. The read falls 3 residues short of the CDR3 end, and the missing part is taken from the germline J gene. There are 15 residues in the CDR3. CDR1 is LNHDA and CDR2 is SQIVND in the germline V gene (reference sequence).

As for this clone: Sequencing ends 3 residues short of the CDR3 end; the germline J gene provides the rest. V and J are TRBV12-3 or TRBV12-4 and TRBJ2-3, with TRBD1 matching 10 bases. This CDR3 is 14 amino acids long. Germline trimming cut 6 bases from V and 6 bases from J; bases unmatched to any gene: 6. The CDR3 loop is CASSSWTGGDTQYF. Incomplete CDR3 DNA: TGTGCCAGCAGCTCTTGGACAGGGGGGGATACG.

A note on this clone: The CDR3 end is not reached by the read, which stops 3 residues before it; the germline J gene fills it in. V usage is TRBV7-8 and J usage is TRBJ2-7, with D possibly being TRBD1 (6 bases). Germline CDR1 reads SGHVS; CDR2 reads FQNEAQ. The CDR3 is made up of 12 amino acids. Trimming removed 5 bases at V and 2 bases at J, with 7 bases between. CDR3 DNA, as far as it was read: TGTGCCAGCAGCCGGGACACCTACGAG. This codes for CASSRDTYE. The CDR3 reads in full as CASSRDTYEQYF.

Points on this clone: Read coverage stops 3 residues before the CDR3 terminus; the germline J gene supplies the remainder. This chain uses TRBV19 with TRBJ2-5, with D tentatively TRBD1 (6 bases). Germline CDR1 LNHDA, CDR2 SQIVND (reference sequence). V was clipped by 4 bases and J by 2 bases, with 17 bases between them. This CDR3 region has 16 residues. The part of the CDR3 DNA that was read is TGTGCCAGTAGTAGGGGGCCAGGGATTATTCAAGAGACC. This codes for CASSRGPGIIQET. In full, the CDR3 is CASSRGPGIIQETQYF.

CDR3: CAGGNGQLRNEQYF. Partial CDR3 DNA: TGTGCCGGAGGAAACGGACAGCTACGCAACGAG. The chain is built from TRBV6-2 or TRBV6-3 and TRBJ2-7, with D possibly matching TRBD1 (6 bases). The read halts 3 residues ahead of the CDR3 end, with the missing end drawn from the germline J gene. Trimming cost V 11 bases and J 5 bases, with 22 bases left between them. The CDR3 has 14 residues. Germline CDR1 and CDR2: MNHEY and SVGEGT.

As to this clone: With the read ending 3 residues before the CDR3 end, the germline J gene is used to fill in that end. V usage is TRBV19 and J usage is TRBJ2-2; 8 bases are a match to TRBD1. The V gene's germline CDR1 is LNHDA and CDR2 SQIVND (reference sequence). The CDR3 covers 15 residues. The CDR3 is CASSTGGLANEKLFF. The sequenced part of the CDR3 DNA is TGTGCCAGTAGTACAGGGGGCCTCGCTAATGAAAAG.

Worth noting for this clone: The CDR3 is cut off 3 residues early in the read; its end comes from the germline J gene. The identical CDR3 is also encoded by other nucleotide sequences in the sample. The rearrangement uses TRBV30 and TRBJ1-3; D gene uncertain. Germline CDR1 GTSNPN, CDR2 SVGIG (reference sequence). V was cut by 8 bases and J by 0 bases, with 23 bases left in between. The CDR3 is made up of 17 amino acids. Incomplete CDR3 DNA: TGTGCCCTCAGGAGACCCAACCGGAAGAGCTCTGGAAACACC. This encodes CALRRPNRKSSGNT. Given in full, the CDR3 is CALRRPNRKSSGNTIYF.

About this clone: The CDR3 is cut off 3 residues early in the read; its end comes from the germline J gene. The chain employs TRBV7-9 and TRBJ2-7; perhaps TRBD1 as D (5 bases). The CDR3 length is 13 residues. Germline V CDR1 and CDR2: SEHNR, FQNEAQ (reference sequence). V lost 5 bases to trimming and J lost 3 bases, with 11 bases between them. The CDR3 reads CASSPQGFYEQYF. Partial CDR3 DNA: TGTGCCAGCAGCCCCCAGGGTTTCTACGAG. Together with reference TRBV7-9 and TRBJ2-7, the CDR3 gives the full variable domain: DTGVSQNPRHKITKRGQNVTFRCDPISEHNRLYWYRQTLGQGPEFLTYFQNEAQLEKSRLLSDRFSAERPKGSFSTLEIQRTEQGDSAMYLCASSPQGFYEQYFGPGTRLTVT.

The CDR3: CASSSWGSGRDHNEQFF. The sequenced CDR3 bases are TGTGCCAGCAGCTCCTGGGGTAGCGGGAGGGACCACAATGAG. The genes are TRBV7-6 and TRBJ2-1; TRBD2 matches 11 bases. The sequenced fragment ends 3 residues before the CDR3 boundary, so the rest is inferred from the germline J gene. The CDR3 covers 17 residues. Germline CDR1 SGHVS, CDR2 FNYEAQ. J gave up 5 bases and V 4 bases, and 10 bases lay outside the gene matches.

On this clone itself: The read ends 3 residues shy of where the CDR3 ends; the end is completed using the germline J gene. This sequence joins TRBV6-1 and TRBJ1-2; 12 bases agree with TRBD1. Germline V gene lookup returns CDR1 MNHNS and CDR2 SASEGT. The CDR3 extends over 14 amino acids. The CDR3 loop reads CASSEPGQGADYTF. The covered CDR3 bases are TGTGCCAGCAGTGAACCGGGACAGGGGGCCGAC.

On this clone itself: The read gets to within 3 residues of the CDR3 end, and the germline J gene fills in the rest. The rearrangement links TRBV6-2 or TRBV6-3 to TRBJ1-1, with D unclear. The CDR3 is 16 amino acids. The germline V gene encodes CDR1 MNHEY and CDR2 SVGEGT. The germline V and J ends were trimmed by 8 bases and 7 bases, with 26 bases remaining between them. The part of the CDR3 DNA that was read is TGTGCCAGCGCCAAGCGGGCAGTGGTTCCTCTCCATGAA. Translating it yields CASAKRAVVPLHE. The entire CDR3 reads CASAKRAVVPLHEAFF.

CDR3 amino acids: CASSIPDRDIYF. Partial CDR3 DNA: TGTGCCAGTAGTATCCCGGACAGGGAC. The chain joins TRBV19 to TRBJ1-3, with TRBD1 matching over 8 bases. The read terminates 3 residues ahead of where the CDR3 ends, so the germline J gene completes it. The CDR3 totals 12 residues. Germline CDR1 and CDR2: LNHDA and SQIVND (reference sequence).

Notes on this clone: The read terminates 3 residues ahead of where the CDR3 ends, so the germline J gene completes it. The chain carries TRBV7-2 and TRBJ2-7; the D gene is possibly TRBD1 (6 bases). Germline CDR1 SGHTA, CDR2 FQGNSA. V was clipped by 6 bases and J by 4 bases, with 16 bases between them. This CDR3 is built from 14 residues. The covered CDR3 bases are TGTGCCAGCAGTCTATTAGGGGGTGTTTACGAG. The encoded protein is CASSLLGGVYE. The CDR3 in its entirety is CASSLLGGVYEQYF.

In the case of this clone: Sequencing ends 3 residues short of the CDR3 end; the germline J gene provides the rest. The J gene is TRBJ2-3, the V gene TRBV20-1; 13 bases are a match to TRBD2. The V segment lost 1 base and the J segment 2 bases; nucleotides outside the gene matches: 9. The CDR3 sequence is 18 residues long. The germline V gene has CDR1 DFQATT and CDR2 SNEGSKA (reference sequence). Partial CDR3 DNA: TGCAGTGCTAGAGGACCGGGACTAGCGGGATTAAACACAGATACG. It yields the protein CSARGPGLAGLNTDT. The whole CDR3 reads CSARGPGLAGLNTDTQYF.

Remarks on this clone: The CDR3 is cut off 3 residues early in the read; its end comes from the germline J gene. The genes are TRBV5-1 and TRBJ2-3; unclear D gene. The CDR3 extends over 12 amino acids. Trimming removed 6 bases at V and 1 base at J, with 6 bases between. CDR1 is SGHRS, CDR2 YFSETQ, per germline. The covered CDR3 bases are TGCGCCAGCACCCCGGGCACAGATACG. Its translation: CASTPGTDT. The full CDR3 protein reads CASTPGTDTQYF.

To note about this clone: The CDR3 is cut off 3 residues early in the read; its end comes from the germline J gene. The V and J genes are TRBV27 and TRBJ2-7; 7 bases agree with TRBD2. With 6 bases clipped from V and 1 base from J, the junction kept 9 bases outside the gene matches. There are 15 residues in the CDR3. Germline CDR1 MNHEY, CDR2 SMNVEV (reference sequence). CDR3 region: CASRFLGGESYEQYF. CDR3 bases read: TGTGCCAGCAGGTTTTTGGGGGGGGAATCCTACGAG.

Concerning this clone itself: The CDR3 end lies 3 residues beyond the end of the read and is filled in from the germline J gene. The chain joins TRBV7-9 to TRBJ1-6; TRBD1 agrees at 9 bases. V trimming: 3 bases; J trimming: 7 bases; junction bases outside the gene matches: 4. Per the germline V gene, CDR1 is SEHNR and CDR2 is FQNEAQ (reference sequence). The CDR3 loop spans 15 amino acids. CDR3 loop: CASSFTGGSNSPLHF. The DNA read from the CDR3 is TGTGCCAGCAGCTTCACAGGGGGCTCGAATTCACCC.

Points on this clone: From the germline J gene comes the end of the CDR3, since the read stops 3 residues before it. The gene calls are TRBV7-2 and TRBJ1-1, with D unresolved. Germline CDR1 is SGHTA and CDR2 is FQGNSA. V was pared by 3 bases and J by 0 bases, with 8 bases between. The CDR3 totals 14 residues. CDR3 residues: CASSLRALNTEAFF. CDR3 DNA, as far as it was read: TGTGCCAGCAGCTTGCGGGCCTTGAACACTGAA.

With regard to this clone: The DNA ends 3 residues before the CDR3 does, and the rest of the CDR3 is filled in from the germline J gene. The V and J genes are TRBV7-2 and TRBJ1-2; 7 bases agree with TRBD1. Per germline, CDR1 SGHTA and CDR2 FQGNSA. The CDR3 is made up of 15 amino acids. The sequenced CDR3 bases are TGTGCCAGCAGCTTAAAAGGGACAGACTCCTACGAC. The encoded protein is CASSLKGTDSYD. The complete CDR3 reads CASSLKGTDSYDYTF.